This TCR beta chain stems from a study of T cells expressing NK-cell markers. Background on the study: Sorted T-cell subsets CD3+CD56+NKG2C+, CD3+CD56+NKG2C- and CD3+CD56-NKG2C+ were TCR beta-sequenced.

This CDR3 is 12 amino acids long. Study findings and constraints: Evidence did not settle whether expanded NKG2C+ T cell clones targeted HCMV.

In the case of this clonotype: What it binds is unknown.

With the 5' RACE reads reprocessed, TCRdb shows one record per CDR3 protein and no DNA. The sample data list approximately 440,000 distinct CDR3 sequences. Sequencing input: blood T cells: a sorted CD56 or NKG2C T cell subset, CD4+ or CD8+ T cells, or bulk PBMC T cells (not recorded which). The TCR sequence derives from a woman aged 50 to 60 in good health. This sequence joins TRBV12-3 or TRBV12-4 and TRBJ2-4. The CDR3 here is CASSYSGNIQYF.